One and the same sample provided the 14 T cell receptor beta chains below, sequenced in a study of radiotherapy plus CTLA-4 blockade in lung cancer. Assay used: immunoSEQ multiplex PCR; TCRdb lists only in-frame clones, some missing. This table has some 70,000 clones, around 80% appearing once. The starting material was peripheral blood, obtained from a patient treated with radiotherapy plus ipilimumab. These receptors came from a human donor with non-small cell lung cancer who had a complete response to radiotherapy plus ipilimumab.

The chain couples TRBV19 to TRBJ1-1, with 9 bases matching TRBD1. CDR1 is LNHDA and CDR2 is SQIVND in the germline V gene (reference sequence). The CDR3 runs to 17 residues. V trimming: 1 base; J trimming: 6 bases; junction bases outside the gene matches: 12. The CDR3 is CASSIVSAGTGSAEAFF. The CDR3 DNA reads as TGTGCCAGTAGTATAGTTTCTGCGGGGACAGGGAGCGCTGAAGCTTTCTTT.

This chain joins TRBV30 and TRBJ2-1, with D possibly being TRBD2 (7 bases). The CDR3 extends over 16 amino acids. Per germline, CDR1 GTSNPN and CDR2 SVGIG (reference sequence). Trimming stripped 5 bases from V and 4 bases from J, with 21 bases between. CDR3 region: CAWVGGVRGIYNEQFF. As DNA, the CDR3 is TGTGCCTGGGTAGGGGGGGTACGCGGGATATACAATGAGCAGTTCTTC.

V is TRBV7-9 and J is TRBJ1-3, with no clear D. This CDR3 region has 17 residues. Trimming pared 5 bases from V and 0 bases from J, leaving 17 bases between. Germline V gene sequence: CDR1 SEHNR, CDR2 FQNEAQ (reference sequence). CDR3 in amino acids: CASSRVPGVGSGNTIYF. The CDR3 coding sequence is TGTGCCAGCAGCCGGGTTCCTGGGGTCGGCTCTGGAAACACCATATATTTT.

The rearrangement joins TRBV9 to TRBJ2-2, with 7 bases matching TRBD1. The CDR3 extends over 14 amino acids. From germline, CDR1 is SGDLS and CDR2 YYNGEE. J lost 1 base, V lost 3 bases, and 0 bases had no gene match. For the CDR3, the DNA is TGTGCCAGCAGCGACAGGGGGAACACCGGGGAGCTGTTTTTT. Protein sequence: CASSDRGNTGELFF.

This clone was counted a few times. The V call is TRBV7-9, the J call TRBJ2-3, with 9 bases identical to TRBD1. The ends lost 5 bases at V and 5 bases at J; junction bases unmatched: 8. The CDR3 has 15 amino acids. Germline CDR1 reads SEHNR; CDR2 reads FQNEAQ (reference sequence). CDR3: CASSPGTGRVDTQYF. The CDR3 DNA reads TGTGCCAGCAGCCCCGGGACAGGGCGTGTAGATACGCAGTATTTT.

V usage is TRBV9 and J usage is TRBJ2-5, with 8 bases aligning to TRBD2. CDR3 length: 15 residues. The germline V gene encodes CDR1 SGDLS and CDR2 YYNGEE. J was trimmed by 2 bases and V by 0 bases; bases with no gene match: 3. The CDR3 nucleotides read TGTGCCAGCAGCGTAGCGGGAGGGGAGCAAGAGACCCAGTACTTC. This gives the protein CASSVAGGEQETQYF.

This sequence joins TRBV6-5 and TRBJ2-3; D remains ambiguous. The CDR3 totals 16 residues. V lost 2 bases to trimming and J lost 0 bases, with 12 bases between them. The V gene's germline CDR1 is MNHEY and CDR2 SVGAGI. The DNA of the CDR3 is TGTGCCAGCAGTTACGCGCAGGTCCATAGCACAGATACGCAGTATTTT. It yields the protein CASSYAQVHSTDTQYF.

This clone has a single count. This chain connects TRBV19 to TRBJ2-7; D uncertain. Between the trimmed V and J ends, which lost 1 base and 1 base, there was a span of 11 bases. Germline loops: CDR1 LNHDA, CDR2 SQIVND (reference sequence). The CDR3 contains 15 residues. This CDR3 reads CASSIASESSYEQYF. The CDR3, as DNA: TGTGCCAGTAGTATAGCGTCAGAGAGTTCCTACGAGCAGTACTTC.

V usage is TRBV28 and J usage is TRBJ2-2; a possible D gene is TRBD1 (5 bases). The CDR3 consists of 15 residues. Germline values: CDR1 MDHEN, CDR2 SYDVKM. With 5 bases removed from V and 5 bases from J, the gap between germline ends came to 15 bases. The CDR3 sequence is CASSPPLGPTGELFF. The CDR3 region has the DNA TGTGCCAGCAGTCCTCCCTTGGGGCCAACCGGGGAGCTGTTTTTT.

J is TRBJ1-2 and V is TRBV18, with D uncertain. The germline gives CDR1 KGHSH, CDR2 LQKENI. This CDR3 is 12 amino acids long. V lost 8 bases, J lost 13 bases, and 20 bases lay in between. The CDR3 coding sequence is TGTGCCAGCACGCCTAATGTAGAGGCGGGCACCTTC. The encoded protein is CASTPNVEAGTF.

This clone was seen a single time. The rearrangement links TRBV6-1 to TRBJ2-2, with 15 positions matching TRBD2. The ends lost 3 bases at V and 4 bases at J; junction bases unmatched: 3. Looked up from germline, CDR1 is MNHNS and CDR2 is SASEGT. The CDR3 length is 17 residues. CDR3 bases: TGTGCCAGCAGTGAGGGACTAGCGGGGGGATCCACCGGGGAGCTGTTTTTT. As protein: CASSEGLAGGSTGELFF.

CDR3 bases: TGTGCCAGCAGCGCGTCTGGAAACACCATATATTTT. Translated: CASSASGNTIYF. The chain couples TRBV14 to TRBJ1-3, with D uncertain. Germline V gives CDR1 SGHDN, CDR2 FVKESK. Trimming took 5 bases from V and 1 from J, leaving 3 bases between them. The CDR3 spans 12 residues.

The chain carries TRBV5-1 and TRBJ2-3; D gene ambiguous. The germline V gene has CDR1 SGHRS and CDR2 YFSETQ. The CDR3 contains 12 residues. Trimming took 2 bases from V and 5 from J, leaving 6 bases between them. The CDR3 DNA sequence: TGCGCCAGCAGCTTACAAGGAGATACGCAGTATTTT. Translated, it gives CASSLQGDTQYF.

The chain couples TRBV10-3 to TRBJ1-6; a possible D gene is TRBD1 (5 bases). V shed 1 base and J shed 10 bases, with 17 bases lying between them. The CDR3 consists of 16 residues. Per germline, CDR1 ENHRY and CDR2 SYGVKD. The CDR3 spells CAISELGTSGNSPLHF. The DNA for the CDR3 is TGTGCCATCAGTGAGTTGGGGACTAGTGGGAACTCACCCCTCCACTTT.